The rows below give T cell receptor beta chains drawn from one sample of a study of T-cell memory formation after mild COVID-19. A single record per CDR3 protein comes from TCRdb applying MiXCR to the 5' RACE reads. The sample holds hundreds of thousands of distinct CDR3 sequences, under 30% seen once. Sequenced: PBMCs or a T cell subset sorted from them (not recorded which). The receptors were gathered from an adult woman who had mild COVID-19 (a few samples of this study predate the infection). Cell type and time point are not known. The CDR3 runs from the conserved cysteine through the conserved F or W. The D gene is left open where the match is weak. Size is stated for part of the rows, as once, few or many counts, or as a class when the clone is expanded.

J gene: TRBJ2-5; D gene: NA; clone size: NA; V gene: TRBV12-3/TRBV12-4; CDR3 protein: CASSPPGRTPQETQYF; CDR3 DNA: TGTGCCAGCAGTCCACCGGGACGCACGCCCCAAGAGACCCAGTACTTC
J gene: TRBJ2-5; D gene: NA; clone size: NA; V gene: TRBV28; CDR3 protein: CASTTNPRETQYF; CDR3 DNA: TGTGCCAGTACGACCAATCCGAGGGAGACCCAGTACTTC
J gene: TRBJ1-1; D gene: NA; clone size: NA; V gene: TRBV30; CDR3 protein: CAWSVEKYGYYKRGAFF; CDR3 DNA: TGTGCCTGGAGTGTCGAAAAATATGGATATTATAAGAGGGGAGCTTTCTTT
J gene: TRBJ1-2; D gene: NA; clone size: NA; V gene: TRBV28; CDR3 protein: CATAGWYGYTF; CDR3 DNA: TGTGCCACCGCGGGGTGGTATGGCTACACCTTC
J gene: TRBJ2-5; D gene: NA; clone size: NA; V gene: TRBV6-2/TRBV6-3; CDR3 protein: CASRRGYQETQYF; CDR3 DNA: TGTGCCAGCAGAAGGGGGTACCAAGAGACCCAGTACTTC
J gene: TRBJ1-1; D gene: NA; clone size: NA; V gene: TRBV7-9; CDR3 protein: CASSEGRANTEAFF; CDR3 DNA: TGTGCCAGCAGCGAGGGACGGGCGAACACTGAAGCTTTCTTT
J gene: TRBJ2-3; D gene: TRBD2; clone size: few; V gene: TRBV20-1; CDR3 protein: CSAPRGVTDTQYF; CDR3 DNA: TGCAGTGCTCCTCGGGGGGTCACAGATACGCAGTATTTT
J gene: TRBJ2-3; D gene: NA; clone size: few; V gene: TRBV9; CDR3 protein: CASSVAPTDTQYF; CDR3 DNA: TGTGCCAGCAGCGTAGCTCCGACAGATACGCAGTATTTT
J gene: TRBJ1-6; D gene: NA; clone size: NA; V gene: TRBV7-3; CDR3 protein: CASSSGLNSPLHF; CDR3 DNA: TGTGCCAGCAGCTCAGGACTTAATTCACCCCTCCACTTT
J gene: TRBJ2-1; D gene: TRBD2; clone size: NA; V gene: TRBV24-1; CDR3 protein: CARRLADTYNEQFF; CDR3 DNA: TGTGCCAGACGACTAGCGGATACCTACAATGAGCAGTTCTTC
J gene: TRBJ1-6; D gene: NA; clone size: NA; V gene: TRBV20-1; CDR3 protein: CSARESTWGLNSPLHF; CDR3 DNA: TGCAGTGCTAGAGAGTCTACATGGGGGCTTAATTCACCCCTCCACTTT
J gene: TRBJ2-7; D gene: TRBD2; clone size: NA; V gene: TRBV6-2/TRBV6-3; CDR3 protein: CASKNSGTHEQYF; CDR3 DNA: TGTGCCAGCAAGAATAGCGGGACCCACGAGCAGTACTTC
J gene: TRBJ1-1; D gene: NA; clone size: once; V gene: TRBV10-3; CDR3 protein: CAIRADTMNTEAFF; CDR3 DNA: TGTGCCATCAGGGCGGACACCATGAACACTGAAGCTTTCTTT
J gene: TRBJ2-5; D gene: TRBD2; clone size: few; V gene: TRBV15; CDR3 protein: CATSGGLEEVETQYF; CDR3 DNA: TGTGCCACCAGCGGGGGACTAGAAGAGGTAGAGACCCAGTACTTC
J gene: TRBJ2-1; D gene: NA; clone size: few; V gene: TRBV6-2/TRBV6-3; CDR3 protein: CASSYGSRVNEQFF; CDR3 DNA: TGTGCCAGCAGTTACGGGAGTCGGGTAAATGAGCAGTTCTTC
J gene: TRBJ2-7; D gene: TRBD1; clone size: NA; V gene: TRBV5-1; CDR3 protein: CASSFDRVEQYF; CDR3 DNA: TGCGCCAGCAGCTTCGACAGGGTCGAGCAGTACTTC
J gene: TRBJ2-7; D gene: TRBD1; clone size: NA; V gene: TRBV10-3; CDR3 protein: CAIRTGADEQYF; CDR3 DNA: TGTGCCATCAGGACAGGGGCGGACGAGCAGTACTTC
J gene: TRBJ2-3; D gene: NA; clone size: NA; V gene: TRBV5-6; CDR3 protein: CASTVTGDPSTDTQYF; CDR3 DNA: TGTGCCAGCACCGTTACGGGGGACCCTAGCACAGATACGCAGTATTTT
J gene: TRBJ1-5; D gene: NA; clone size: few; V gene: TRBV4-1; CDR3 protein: CASSPPWVQGNQPQHF; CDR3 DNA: TGCGCCAGCAGCCCCCCCTGGGTTCAGGGCAATCAGCCCCAGCATTTT
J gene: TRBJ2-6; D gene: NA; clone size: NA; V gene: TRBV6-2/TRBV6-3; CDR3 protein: CASSYSGRANVLTF; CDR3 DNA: TGTGCCAGCAGTTACTCCGGGCGAGCCAACGTCCTGACTTTC
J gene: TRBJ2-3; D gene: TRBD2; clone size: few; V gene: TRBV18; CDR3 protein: CASSPASSGVTDTQYF; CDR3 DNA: TGTGCCAGCTCACCAGCCTCTAGCGGGGTCACAGATACGCAGTATTTT
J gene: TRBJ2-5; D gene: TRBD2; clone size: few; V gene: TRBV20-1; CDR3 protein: CSAERGRLSETQYF; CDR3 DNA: TGCAGTGCCGAGCGGGGGAGGCTCTCAGAGACCCAGTACTTC
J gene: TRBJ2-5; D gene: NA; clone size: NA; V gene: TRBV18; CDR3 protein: CASSPPSGWETQYF; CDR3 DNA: TGTGCCAGCTCACCACCATCAGGATGGGAGACCCAGTACTTC
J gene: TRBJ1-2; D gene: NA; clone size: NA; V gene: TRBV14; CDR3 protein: CASSQDGLRGYTF; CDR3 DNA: TGTGCCAGCAGCCAAGATGGGCTTCGGGGCTACACCTTC
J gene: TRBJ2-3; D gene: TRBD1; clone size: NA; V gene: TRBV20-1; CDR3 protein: CSARPFRDRDTDTQYF; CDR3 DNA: TGCAGTGCTAGGCCCTTCCGGGACAGGGACACAGATACGCAGTATTTT
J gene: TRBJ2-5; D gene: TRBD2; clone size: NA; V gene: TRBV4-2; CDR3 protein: CASSQAGGQETQYF; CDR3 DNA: TGTGCCAGCAGCCAAGCGGGGGGGCAAGAGACCCAGTACTTC
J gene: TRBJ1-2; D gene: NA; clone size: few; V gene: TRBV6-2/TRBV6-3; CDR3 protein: CASRAGANYGYTF; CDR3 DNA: TGTGCCAGCAGGGCTGGGGCGAACTATGGCTACACCTTC
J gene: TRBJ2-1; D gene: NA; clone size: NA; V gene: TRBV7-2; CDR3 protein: CASSWRLSSYNEQFF; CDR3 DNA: TGTGCCAGCAGCTGGCGGTTAAGCTCCTACAATGAGCAGTTCTTC
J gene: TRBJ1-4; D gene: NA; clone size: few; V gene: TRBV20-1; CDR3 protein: CSARDLPGANEKLFF; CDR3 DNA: TGCAGTGCTAGAGATTTGCCGGGTGCTAATGAAAAACTGTTTTTT
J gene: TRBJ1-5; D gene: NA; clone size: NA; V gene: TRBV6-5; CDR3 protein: CASSEAGANQPQHF; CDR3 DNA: TGTGCCAGCAGCGAGGCCGGCGCAAATCAGCCCCAGCATTTT
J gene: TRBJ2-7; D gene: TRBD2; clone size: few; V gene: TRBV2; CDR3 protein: CASILAANSNEQYF; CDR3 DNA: TGTGCCAGCATACTAGCGGCGAACTCGAACGAGCAGTACTTC
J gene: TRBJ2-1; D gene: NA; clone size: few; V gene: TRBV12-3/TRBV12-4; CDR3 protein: CASSYTGGYNEQFF; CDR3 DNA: TGTGCCAGCAGTTACACCGGGGGATACAATGAGCAGTTCTTC
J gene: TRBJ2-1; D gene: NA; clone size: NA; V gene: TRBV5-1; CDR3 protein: CASSLVAGGSNEQFF; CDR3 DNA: TGCGCCAGCAGCTTGGTTGCAGGGGGGAGCAATGAGCAGTTCTTC
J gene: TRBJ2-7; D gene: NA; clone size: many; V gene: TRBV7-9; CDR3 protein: CASSLAVGLYEQYF; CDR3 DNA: TGTGCCAGCAGCTTAGCTGTGGGGCTCTACGAGCAGTACTTC
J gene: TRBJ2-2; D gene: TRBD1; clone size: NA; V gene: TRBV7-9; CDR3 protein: CASSTGQANTGELFF; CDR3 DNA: TGTGCCAGCAGTACTGGACAGGCGAACACCGGGGAGCTGTTTTTT
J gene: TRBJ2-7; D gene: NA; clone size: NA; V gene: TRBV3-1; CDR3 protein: CASSQDVVRRGEYF; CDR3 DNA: TGTGCCAGCAGCCAAGATGTAGTTCGGCGGGGCGAGTACTTC
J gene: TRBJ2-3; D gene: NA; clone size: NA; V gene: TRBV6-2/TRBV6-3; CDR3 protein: CASHRDPLGDTQYF; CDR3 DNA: TGTGCCAGTCACCGGGACCCTCTGGGAGATACGCAGTATTTT
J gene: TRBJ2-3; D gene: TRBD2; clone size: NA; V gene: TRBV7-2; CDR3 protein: CASSLTLLAGVADTQYF; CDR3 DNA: TGTGCCAGCAGCTTGACCCTGCTAGCGGGAGTTGCAGATACGCAGTATTTT
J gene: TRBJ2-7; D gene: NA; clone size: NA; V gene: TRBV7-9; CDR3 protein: CASSLAGVRRYEQYF; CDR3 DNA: TGTGCCAGCAGCTTAGCCGGGGTGAGGCGCTACGAGCAGTACTTC
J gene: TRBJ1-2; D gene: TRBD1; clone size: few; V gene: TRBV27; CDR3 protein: CASSPRDRSLYTF; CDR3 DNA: TGTGCCAGCAGTCCAAGGGACAGGTCTCTCTACACCTTC
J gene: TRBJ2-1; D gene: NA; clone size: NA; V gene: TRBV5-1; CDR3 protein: CASSTGQPNSYNEQFF; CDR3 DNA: TGCGCCAGCAGCACAGGACAGCCTAACTCCTACAATGAGCAGTTCTTC
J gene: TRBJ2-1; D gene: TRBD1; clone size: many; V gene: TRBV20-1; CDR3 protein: CSAPTGGRDEQFF; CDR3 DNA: TGCAGTGCTCCGACAGGGGGTAGGGATGAGCAGTTCTTC
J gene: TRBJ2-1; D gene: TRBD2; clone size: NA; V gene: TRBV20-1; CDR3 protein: CSARDKASGSHLVHEQFF; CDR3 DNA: TGCAGTGCTAGAGATAAGGCTAGCGGGAGTCATCTGGTACATGAGCAGTTCTTC
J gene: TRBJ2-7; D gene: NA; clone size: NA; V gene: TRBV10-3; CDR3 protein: CAISLQGGEQYF; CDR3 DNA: TGTGCCATCAGTCTACAGGGGGGGGAGCAGTACTTC
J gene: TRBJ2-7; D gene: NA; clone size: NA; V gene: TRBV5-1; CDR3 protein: CASSLNPGQSSYEQYF; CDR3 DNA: TGCGCCAGCAGCTTGAATCCGGGCCAGAGCTCCTACGAGCAGTACTTC
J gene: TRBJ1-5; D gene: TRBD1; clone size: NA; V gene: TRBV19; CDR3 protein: CAYTPGQVRRGNQPQHF; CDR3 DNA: TGTGCCTATACACCGGGACAGGTCAGAAGGGGCAATCAGCCCCAGCATTTT
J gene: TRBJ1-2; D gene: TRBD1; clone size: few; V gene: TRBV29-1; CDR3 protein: CSVEGDRGGGYTF; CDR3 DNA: TGCAGCGTTGAAGGGGACAGGGGTGGCGGCTACACCTTC
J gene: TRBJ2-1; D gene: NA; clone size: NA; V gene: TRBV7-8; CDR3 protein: CASSLVGADYNEQFF; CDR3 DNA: TGTGCCAGCAGCCTAGTAGGCGCAGACTACAATGAGCAGTTCTTC
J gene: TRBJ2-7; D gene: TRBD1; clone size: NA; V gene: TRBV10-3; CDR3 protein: CATRRGTGTNEQYF; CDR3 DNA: TGTGCCACCCGCCGGGGGACAGGGACTAACGAGCAGTACTTC
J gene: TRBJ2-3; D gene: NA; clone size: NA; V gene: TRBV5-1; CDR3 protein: CASSNGLRRMTDTQYF; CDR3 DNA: TGCGCCAGCAGCAACGGACTTAGACGAATGACAGATACGCAGTATTTT
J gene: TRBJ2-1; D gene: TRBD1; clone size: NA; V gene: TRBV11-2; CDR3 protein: CASNTGGNEQFF; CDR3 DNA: TGTGCCAGCAACACAGGGGGCAATGAGCAGTTCTTC
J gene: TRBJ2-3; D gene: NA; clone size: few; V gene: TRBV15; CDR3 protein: CATSRDNEEGRGRYDTQYF; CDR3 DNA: TGTGCCACCAGCAGAGATAATGAGGAGGGACGGGGACGTTACGATACGCAGTATTTT